Listed below are T cell receptor beta chains from one sample, sequenced in a study of control samples from healthy donors and cancer patients. Produced via immunoSEQ multiplex PCR; TCRdb's table is partial and in-frame only. Among 150,000 to 200,000 clones listed, just over 85% were seen once. The sample comprised blood. The receptor set was obtained from a young man in good health. The CDR3 runs from the conserved cysteine through the conserved F or W. A D gene is named only where the DNA matches it firmly. Size values are once, few and many counts, or a class for expanded clones, and some rows have none.

length,V,size,J,D,DNA,CDR3
11,TRBV2,few,TRBJ1-1,-,TGTGCCCCCGGGGGGGTCACTGAAGCTTTCTTT,CAPGGVTEAFF
14,TRBV6-4,-,TRBJ1-1,TRBD1,TGTGCCAGCAGTCGTACAGGGGGCGCGGATGAAGCTTTCTTT,CASSRTGGADEAFF
15,TRBV24-1,-,TRBJ2-3,TRBD2,TGTGCCACCAGTGATTTTCGGGGGGGAAGGGATACGCAGTATTTT,CATSDFRGGRDTQYF
13,TRBV24-1,-,TRBJ2-2,TRBD1,TGTGCCACCAGTGAACAGGGGGCCGGGGAGCTGTTTTTT,CATSEQGAGELFF
16,TRBV2,-,TRBJ1-1,-,TGTGCCAGCACAAAAGGGAATGGACGGCGAAACACTGAAGCTTTCTTT,CASTKGNGRRNTEAFF
13,TRBV11-2,-,TRBJ2-7,-,TGTGCCAGCAGCTTGGCCGGACCCTACGAGCAGTACTTC,CASSLAGPYEQYF
14,TRBV6-1,few,TRBJ1-1,-,TGTGCCAGCAGCGAAGTGGCAGCTAAGACTGAAGCTTTCTTT,CASSEVAAKTEAFF
12,TRBV19,-,TRBJ2-7,-,TGTGCCAGTAGTATAGGTGGTCGCGAGCAGTACTTC,CASSIGGREQYF
14,TRBV4-3,-,TRBJ2-7,-,TGCGCCAGCAGCGTTGATATTAGCTCCTACGAGCAGTACTTC,CASSVDISSYEQYF
14,TRBV18,-,TRBJ2-7,-,TGTGCCAGCTCACCTCAGAGTCAGAACTACGAGCAGTACTTC,CASSPQSQNYEQYF
14,TRBV4-2,-,TRBJ2-7,-,TGTGCCAGCAGCCAAGAGAATGGGGGTCTCGAGCAGTACTTC,CASSQENGGLEQYF
14,TRBV19,few,TRBJ2-3,TRBD2,TGTGCCTCCGGGACTAGCGGGGGCACAGATACGCAGTATTTT,CASGTSGGTDTQYF
15,TRBV19,once,TRBJ2-4,-,TGTGCCAGTAGTATCGAACGGGGAGCCAAAAACATTCAGTACTTC,CASSIERGAKNIQYF
14,TRBV29-1,-,TRBJ2-2,-,TGCAGCGTTGAAGATGGCGGCAGCACCGGGGAGCTGTTTTTT,CSVEDGGSTGELFF
15,TRBV15,-,TRBJ1-2,TRBD1,TGTGCCACCAGCAGAGATTGGACAGGGTCCTATGGCTACACCTTC,CATSRDWTGSYGYTF
13,TRBV5-6,-,TRBJ1-3,-,TGTGCCAGCAGCTTAGGGGTTGGAAACACCATATATTTT,CASSLGVGNTIYF
15,TRBV30,-,TRBJ2-3,TRBD1,TGTGCCTGGACCGGGACAGGGGGCGCCACAGATACGCAGTATTTT,CAWTGTGGATDTQYF
15,TRBV6-2/TRBV6-3,-,TRBJ2-3,-,TGTGCCAGCAGCCTACAGGGTCCCCGCACAGATACGCAGTATTTT,CASSLQGPRTDTQYF
13,TRBV19,-,TRBJ1-4,TRBD1,TGTGCCAGTAGTGTTCGGGACAGCGAAAAACTGTTTTTT,CASSVRDSEKLFF
16,TRBV27,-,TRBJ2-7,TRBD1,TGTGCCAGCAGTCCGAGGACCTCGAGGGGGCCCTACGAGCAGTACTTC,CASSPRTSRGPYEQYF
12,TRBV5-6,-,TRBJ2-1,-,TGTGCCAGCAGCGCCCCAAGGAATGAGCAGTTCTTC,CASSAPRNEQFF
13,TRBV18,-,TRBJ1-1,-,TGTGCCAGCTCGCAGGTCTCTAACACTGAAGCTTTCTTT,CASSQVSNTEAFF
15,TRBV7-9,-,TRBJ2-5,TRBD2,TGTGCCAGCAGCTTAGGTCTAGCGGTCGGGGAGACCCAGTACTTC,CASSLGLAVGETQYF
14,TRBV25-1,few,TRBJ2-1,-,TGTGCCAGCAGTGAGGCAGGGGCAGAGAATGAGCAGTTCTTC,CASSEAGAENEQFF
16,TRBV18,-,TRBJ1-1,TRBD1,TGTGCCAGCTCACCGCGGACAGGGGGCGCATGGGGTGAAGCTTTCTTT,CASSPRTGGAWGEAFF
16,TRBV7-6,-,TRBJ2-1,-,TGTGCCAGCAGCTTAGCGACTTGGAGAGGGTACAATGAGCAGTTCTTC,CASSLATWRGYNEQFF
13,TRBV28,-,TRBJ1-2,-,TGTGCCAGCAGTCCAAGGGAAATGTTTGGCTACACCTTC,CASSPREMFGYTF
15,TRBV28,-,TRBJ1-1,TRBD1,TGTGCCAGCAGGGATTCCGGGACAGGAGGTACTGAAGCTTTCTTT,CASRDSGTGGTEAFF
12,TRBV7-9,-,TRBJ1-1,-,TGTGCCAGCAGCGCCACGGGGGCTGGCGCTTTCTTT,CASSATGAGAFF
15,TRBV5-4,-,TRBJ2-3,-,TGTGCCAGCTCCCCGAGCTGGGGGGCCGTGGATACGCAGTATTTT,CASSPSWGAVDTQYF
14,TRBV3-1/TRBV3-2,-,TRBJ2-3,TRBD2,TGTGCCAGCAGCCAACCGGGGGGGACAGATACGCAGTATTTT,CASSQPGGTDTQYF
16,TRBV7-6,-,TRBJ2-2,-,TGTGCCAGCAGCTTAAGTGGATACTCGAACACCGGGGAGCTGTTTTTT,CASSLSGYSNTGELFF
15,TRBV27,-,TRBJ2-7,-,TGTGCCAGCAGTTCCTCGTTCCAGGTGACCTACGAGCAGTACTTC,CASSSSFQVTYEQYF
16,TRBV7-9,-,TRBJ2-4,-,TGTGCCAGCAGCTTAGTGGACAGCTCAGCCAAAAACATTCAGTACTTC,CASSLVDSSAKNIQYF
13,TRBV13,once,TRBJ1-2,TRBD1,TGTGCCAGCAGCCCAACTACAGGGGATGGCTACACCTTC,CASSPTTGDGYTF
14,TRBV19,-,TRBJ1-1,-,TGTGCCAGTAGTAACTGGGCAGCTAACACTGAAGCTTTCTTT,CASSNWAANTEAFF
16,TRBV18,once,TRBJ2-3,TRBD2,TGTGCCAGCTCGACTCTAGCGGGGGGGCCTGCAGATACGCAGTATTTT,CASSTLAGGPADTQYF
15,TRBV9,-,TRBJ2-1,TRBD2,TGTGCCAGCAGCGGATTAGCGGGGGGGACCAATGAGCAGTTCTTC,CASSGLAGGTNEQFF
16,TRBV9,-,TRBJ1-2,-,TGTGCCAGCAGCGTAAACCCGGGCCCGACACGATGGGGCTACACCTTC,CASSVNPGPTRWGYTF
17,TRBV21-1,-,TRBJ1-1,-,TGTGCCAGCAGCAAAGCGCATGGAAACGTCGTGAACACTGAAGCTTTCTTT,CASSKAHGNVVNTEAFF
15,TRBV15,-,TRBJ1-2,-,TGTGCCACCAGCAGAGATCGGCGCCCGAACTATGGCTACACCTTC,CATSRDRRPNYGYTF
14,TRBV28,-,TRBJ1-3,-,TGTGCCAGCAGTACGCAGGGAGCTGGAAACACCATATATTTT,CASSTQGAGNTIYF
13,TRBV9,-,TRBJ1-2,-,TGTGCCAGCAGCGCCGGAGGGCCCTATGGCTACACCTTC,CASSAGGPYGYTF
14,TRBV7-9,few,TRBJ2-7,-,TGTGCCAGCAGCTTAGGAGAGGGTGACTACGAGCAGTACTTC,CASSLGEGDYEQYF
11,TRBV28,-,TRBJ2-1,-,TGTGCCAGCAGTCGGAGCAATGAGCAGTTCTTC,CASSRSNEQFF
14,TRBV3-1/TRBV3-2,-,TRBJ2-2,-,TGTGCCAGCAGCCCGGACCCCGGTACCGGGGAGCTGTTTTTT,CASSPDPGTGELFF
16,TRBV28,few,TRBJ1-5,-,TGTGCCAGCAGTTTATCCCACGCGGGGGTAGCCCAGCCCCAGCATTTT,CASSLSHAGVAQPQHF
13,TRBV6-2/TRBV6-3,few,TRBJ2-7,-,TGTGCCAGCAGTTACGTGAATTCCTACGAGCAGTACTTC,CASSYVNSYEQYF
14,TRBV28,-,TRBJ2-7,TRBD2,TGTGCCAGCAGTCCAGCGGGGGGAGTCTACGAGCAGTACTTC,CASSPAGGVYEQYF
15,TRBV5-1,-,TRBJ2-3,-,TGCGCCAGCAGCTTGGCCGGGGCAGTCACAGATACGCAGTATTTT,CASSLAGAVTDTQYF
16,TRBV5-5,-,TRBJ2-3,TRBD1,TGTGCCAGCAGCTTGGAGAAGACAGGGTGGACAGATACGCAGTATTTT,CASSLEKTGWTDTQYF
14,TRBV5-1,-,TRBJ2-7,-,TGCGCCAGCCGACCGAGTGAGAGCTCCTACGAGCAGTACTTC,CASRPSESSYEQYF
15,TRBV30,-,TRBJ1-2,TRBD1,TGTGCCTGGGGGGACAGGGCGCGATACTATCATGGCTACACCTTC,CAWGDRARYYHGYTF
14,TRBV3-1/TRBV3-2,-,TRBJ2-7,-,TGTGCCAGCAGCCAAGATCGACTCCCCTACGAGCAGTACTTC,CASSQDRLPYEQYF
12,TRBV7-9,once,TRBJ2-1,-,TGTGCCGGTAGGGACACTTACAATGAGCAGTTCTTC,CAGRDTYNEQFF
13,TRBV5-4,few,TRBJ2-3,-,TGTGCCAGCAGCTTGGATTTCCCAGATACGCAGTATTTT,CASSLDFPDTQYF
15,TRBV27,once,TRBJ1-6,-,TGTGCCAGCACCCCTCACGGCAGGGGTAATTCACCCCTCCACTTT,CASTPHGRGNSPLHF
17,TRBV15,-,TRBJ1-3,TRBD1,TGTGCCACCAGCAGCCGACAGGGGGGCCTCTCTGGAAACACCATATATTTT,CATSSRQGGLSGNTIYF
13,TRBV11-3,-,TRBJ2-5,-,TGTGCCAGCAGCGCCGGGTCCCAAGAGACCCAGTACTTC,CASSAGSQETQYF